This paragraph reports one T cell receptor beta chain. This specimen belongs to a study of blood T cell repertoires in COVID-19. Study as a whole: Samples of COVID-19 (acute and convalescent) were obtained from the United States, Italy and Spain. PBMCs, B-cell-depleted T cells, or T cells were the source of the cDNA or gDNA that made up the material.

Enrolled during active infection, Seattle patients were then followed longitudinally. The CDR3 is 13 residues long. The V end was cut by 2 bases, the J end by 6 bases, with 11 bases between. Germline CDR1 is LGHDT and CDR2 is YNNKEL (reference sequence). Original data processing: Scientists estimated how many nucleated cells there were by amplifying reference gene primers. Produced via immunoSEQ multiplex PCR; TCRdb's table is partial and in-frame only. D and trimming were read from the DNA, whereas the V and J calls and clone size are those reported in that table. The table has approximately 200,000 clones, roughly 92% seen once; the top ten hold about 0.76%.

This TCR derives from a man younger than 45 with COVID-19, enrolled during active disease. J is TRBJ2-7 and V is TRBV3-1 (or the pseudogene TRBV3-2), with D maybe TRBD1 (6 bases). The source material was peripheral blood. CDR3: CASSQRQAGEQYF. CDR3 coding DNA: TGTGCCAGCAGCCAACGACAGGCAGGCGAGCAGTACTTC.